This is a list of T cell receptor beta chains from one sample in a study of identical twins. TCRdb processed the 5' RACE reads anew with MiXCR; each CDR3 protein has one entry. Of 300,000 to 400,000 distinct CDR3 sequences detected, roughly 12% appear once; the ten largest clones hold 7.2%. The same sample was also used in a study of yellow fever vaccine responses in identical twins.

Sequencing was performed on CD8+ T cells sorted from blood. These receptors were collected from a woman between 18 and 29 years old in good health. Each CDR3 is given with its conserved first and last residue. A D gene is named only where the DNA matches it firmly. Size is omitted from some rows. Given values are once, few, many or a class for expanded clones.

abundance: .
v_gene: TRBV6-4
j_gene: TRBJ2-1
d_gene: TRBD2
CDR3aa: CASSDGPGGGNEQFF
CDR3nt: TGTGCCAGCAGTGACGGCCCGGGAGGGGGGAATGAGCAGTTCTTC

abundance: few
v_gene: TRBV27
j_gene: TRBJ2-2
d_gene: .
CDR3aa: CASSLWASNTGELFF
CDR3nt: TGTGCCAGCAGTTTATGGGCGTCGAACACCGGGGAGCTGTTTTTT

abundance: .
v_gene: TRBV20-1
j_gene: TRBJ2-1
d_gene: TRBD2
CDR3aa: CSAEGSGLATYNEQFF
CDR3nt: TGCAGTGCTGAGGGTAGCGGACTAGCGACATACAATGAGCAGTTCTTC

abundance: few
v_gene: TRBV14
j_gene: TRBJ1-4
d_gene: .
CDR3aa: CASSLRGPRRQTNEKLFF
CDR3nt: TGTGCCAGCAGCCTTCGCGGGCCGAGAAGACAGACTAATGAAAAACTGTTTTTT

abundance: few
v_gene: TRBV6-2/TRBV6-3
j_gene: TRBJ2-3
d_gene: .
CDR3aa: CASSYGPDTQYF
CDR3nt: TGTGCCAGCAGTTACGGGCCAGATACGCAGTATTTT

abundance: many
v_gene: TRBV3-1
j_gene: TRBJ2-7
d_gene: .
CDR3aa: CASSQVRGGSYEQYF
CDR3nt: TGTGCCAGCAGCCAAGTCCGAGGGGGGAGTTACGAGCAGTACTTC

abundance: .
v_gene: TRBV20-1
j_gene: TRBJ2-3
d_gene: TRBD1
CDR3aa: CSASGQGWDTQYF
CDR3nt: TGCAGTGCGTCTGGACAGGGCTGGGATACGCAGTATTTT

abundance: .
v_gene: TRBV27
j_gene: TRBJ2-5
d_gene: TRBD2
CDR3aa: CASSLWASGATETETQYF
CDR3nt: TGTGCCAGCAGTTTATGGGCTAGCGGGGCCACCGAGACAGAGACCCAGTACTTC

abundance: many
v_gene: TRBV4-1
j_gene: TRBJ1-3
d_gene: TRBD1
CDR3aa: CASSRDRGSGNTIYF
CDR3nt: TGCGCCAGCAGCCGGGACAGGGGCTCTGGAAACACCATATATTTT

abundance: .
v_gene: TRBV20-1
j_gene: TRBJ2-3
d_gene: TRBD2
CDR3aa: CSARDPLSSGSVWDTQYF
CDR3nt: TGCAGTGCTAGAGACCCCTTATCTAGCGGGAGTGTCTGGGATACGCAGTATTTT

abundance: many
v_gene: TRBV27
j_gene: TRBJ2-1
d_gene: .
CDR3aa: CASSLSGGNSYNEQFF
CDR3nt: TGTGCCAGCAGTTTATCGGGGGGTAACTCCTACAATGAGCAGTTCTTC

abundance: few
v_gene: TRBV2
j_gene: TRBJ2-7
d_gene: TRBD1
CDR3aa: CATGTGSYEQYF
CDR3nt: TGTGCCACCGGGACAGGGTCCTACGAGCAGTACTTC

abundance: few
v_gene: TRBV5-5
j_gene: TRBJ2-1
d_gene: .
CDR3aa: CASSPRDSYSYNEQFF
CDR3nt: TGTGCCAGCAGCCCGCGGGACAGCTACTCCTACAATGAGCAGTTCTTC

abundance: .
v_gene: TRBV24-1
j_gene: TRBJ1-5
d_gene: .
CDR3aa: CATSDSRNQPQHF
CDR3nt: TGTGCCACCAGCGACAGTCGCAATCAGCCCCAGCATTTT

abundance: few
v_gene: TRBV2
j_gene: TRBJ2-3
d_gene: .
CDR3aa: CASSGSQGTDTQYF
CDR3nt: TGTGCCAGCAGTGGGTCGCAAGGCACAGATACGCAGTATTTT

abundance: many
v_gene: TRBV5-1
j_gene: TRBJ2-3
d_gene: .
CDR3aa: CASRGGDTYTDTQYF
CDR3nt: TGCGCCAGCAGGGGTGGTGATACCTACACAGATACGCAGTATTTT

abundance: few
v_gene: TRBV20-1
j_gene: TRBJ2-3
d_gene: TRBD2
CDR3aa: CSARDLGLEVDTQYF
CDR3nt: TGCAGTGCTAGAGATCTGGGACTAGAGGTAGATACGCAGTATTTT

abundance: few
v_gene: TRBV7-9
j_gene: TRBJ2-2
d_gene: TRBD1
CDR3aa: CASSVTDRKDTTGELFF
CDR3nt: TGTGCCAGCAGCGTTACGGACAGGAAAGACACCACCGGGGAGCTGTTTTTT

abundance: .
v_gene: TRBV6-1
j_gene: TRBJ1-1
d_gene: TRBD1
CDR3aa: CASSPRQGQNTEAFF
CDR3nt: TGTGCCAGCAGTCCTAGACAGGGACAGAACACTGAAGCTTTCTTT

abundance: many
v_gene: TRBV29-1
j_gene: TRBJ2-1
d_gene: TRBD2
CDR3aa: CSVRLAGLAGENDNEQFF
CDR3nt: TGCAGCGTCCGATTGGCGGGACTAGCGGGAGAAAATGACAATGAGCAGTTCTTC